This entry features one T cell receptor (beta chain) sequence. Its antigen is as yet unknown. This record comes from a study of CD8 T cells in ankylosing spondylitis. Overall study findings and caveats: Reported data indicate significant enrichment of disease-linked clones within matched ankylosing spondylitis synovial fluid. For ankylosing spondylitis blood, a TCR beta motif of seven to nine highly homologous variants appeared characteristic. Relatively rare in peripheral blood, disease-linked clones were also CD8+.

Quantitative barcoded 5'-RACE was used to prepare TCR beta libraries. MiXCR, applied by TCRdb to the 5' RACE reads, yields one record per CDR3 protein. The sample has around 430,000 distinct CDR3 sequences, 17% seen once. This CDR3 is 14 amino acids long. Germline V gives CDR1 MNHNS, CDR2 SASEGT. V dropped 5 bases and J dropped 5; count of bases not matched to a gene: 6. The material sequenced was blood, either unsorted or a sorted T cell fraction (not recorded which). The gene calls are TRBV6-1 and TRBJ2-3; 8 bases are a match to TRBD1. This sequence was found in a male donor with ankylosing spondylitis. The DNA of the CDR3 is TGTGCCAGCAGTACAGGGGGTAGGGGAGATACGCAGTATTTT. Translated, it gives CASSTGGRGDTQYF.